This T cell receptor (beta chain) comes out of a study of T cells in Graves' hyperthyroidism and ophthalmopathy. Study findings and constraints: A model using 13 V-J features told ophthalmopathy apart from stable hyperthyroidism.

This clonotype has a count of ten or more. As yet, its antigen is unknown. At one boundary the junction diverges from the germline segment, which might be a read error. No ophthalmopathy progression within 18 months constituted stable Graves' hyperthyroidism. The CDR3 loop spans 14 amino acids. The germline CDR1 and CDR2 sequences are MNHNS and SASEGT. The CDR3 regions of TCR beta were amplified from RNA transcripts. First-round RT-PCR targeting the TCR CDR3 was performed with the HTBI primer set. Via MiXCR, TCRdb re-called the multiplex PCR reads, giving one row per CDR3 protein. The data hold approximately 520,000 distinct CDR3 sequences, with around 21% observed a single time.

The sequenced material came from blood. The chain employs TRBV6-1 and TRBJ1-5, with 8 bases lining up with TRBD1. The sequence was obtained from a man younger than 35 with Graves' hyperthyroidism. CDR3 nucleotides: TGTGCCAGCAGCGAAGACAGGGGTAGCCAGCCCCAGCATTTT. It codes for CASSEDRGSQPQHF.